The source of this T cell receptor (beta chain) is a study of monozygotic twins with inflammatory bowel disease. Whole-study findings and limits: Healthy co-twins showed greater TCRbeta diversity (inverse Simpson) than IBD patients. Researchers report that IBD patients shared fewer clonotypes with others than healthy twins, especially amid disease activity.

Amplification used two nested PCRs: around 17 cycles, then about 9 cycles, on TCRalpha/TCRbeta cDNA. TCRdb reworked the 5' RACE reads into one entry per CDR3 protein, no DNA. The sample's table shows over 200,000 distinct CDR3 sequences. This CDR3 spans 14 amino acids. Germline V gene data show CDR1 as SGDLS and CDR2 as YYNGEE. With no T cell sorting beforehand, total RNA was isolated from whole blood. In the case of this clonotype: Its matching antigen is unknown.

The chain combines TRBV9 with TRBJ1-5; TCRdb's assignment of TRBD1 cannot be checked, as there is no DNA. This TCR was recovered from a human donor with ulcerative colitis or Crohn's disease, or a healthy co-twin of an affected twin (not recorded which). Sequences were obtained from blood. The chain's CDR3 is CASETAISNQPQHF.